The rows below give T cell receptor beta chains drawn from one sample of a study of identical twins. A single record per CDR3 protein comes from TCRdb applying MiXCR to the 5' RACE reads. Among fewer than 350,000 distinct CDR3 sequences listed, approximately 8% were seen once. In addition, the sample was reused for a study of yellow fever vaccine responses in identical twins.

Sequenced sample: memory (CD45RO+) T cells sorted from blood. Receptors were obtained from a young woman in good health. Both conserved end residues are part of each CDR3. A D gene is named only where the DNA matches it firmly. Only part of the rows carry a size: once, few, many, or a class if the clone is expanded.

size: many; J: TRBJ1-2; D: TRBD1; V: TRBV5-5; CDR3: CASTLYQRQGGYGYTF; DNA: TGTGCCAGCACCCTCTACCAGAGACAGGGCGGGTATGGCTACACCTTC
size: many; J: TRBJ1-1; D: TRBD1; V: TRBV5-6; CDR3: CASRERGQAFTEAFF; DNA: TGTGCCAGCAGGGAGAGGGGGCAGGCTTTTACTGAAGCTTTCTTT
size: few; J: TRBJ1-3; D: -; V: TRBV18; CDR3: CASSPQQGPGNTIYF; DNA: TGTGCCAGCTCACCACAGCAGGGCCCTGGAAACACCATATATTTT
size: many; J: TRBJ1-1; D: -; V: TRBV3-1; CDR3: CASSLGGSTEAFF; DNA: TGTGCCAGCAGCCTTGGCGGGAGCACTGAAGCTTTCTTT
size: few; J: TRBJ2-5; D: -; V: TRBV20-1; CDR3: CSARDAGAQTETQYF; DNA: TGCAGTGCTAGAGATGCAGGGGCGCAAACCGAGACCCAGTACTTC
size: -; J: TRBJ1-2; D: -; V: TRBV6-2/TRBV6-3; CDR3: CAGAFNRDYGYTF; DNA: TGTGCCGGAGCCTTTAATCGAGACTATGGCTACACCTTC
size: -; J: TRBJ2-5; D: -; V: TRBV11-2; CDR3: CASSPFGWERRGETQYF; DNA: TGTGCCAGCAGCCCCTTCGGGTGGGAGAGGCGAGGAGAGACCCAGTACTTC
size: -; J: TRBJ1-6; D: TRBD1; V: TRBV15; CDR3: CATSGLGQGDNSPLHF; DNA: TGTGCCACCAGCGGATTAGGACAGGGGGATAATTCACCCCTCCACTTT
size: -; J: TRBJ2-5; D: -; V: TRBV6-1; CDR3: CASRSPGGQETQYF; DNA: TGTGCCAGCAGGTCACCTGGGGGGCAAGAGACCCAGTACTTC
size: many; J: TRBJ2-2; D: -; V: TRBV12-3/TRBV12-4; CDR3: CASSNQGRGGELFF; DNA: TGTGCCAGCAGTAATCAGGGGCGGGGCGGGGAGCTGTTTTTT
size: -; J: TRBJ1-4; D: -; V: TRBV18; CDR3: CASSKSGGYEKLFF; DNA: TGTGCCAGCTCGAAATCCGGGGGATATGAAAAACTGTTTTTT
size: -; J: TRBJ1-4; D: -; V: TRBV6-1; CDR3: CASSELGGENEKLFF; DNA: TGTGCCAGCAGTGAATTGGGCGGAGAAAATGAAAAACTGTTTTTT
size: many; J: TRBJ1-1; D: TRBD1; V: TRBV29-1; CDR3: CSVGTGMENTEAFF; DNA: TGCAGCGTTGGGACAGGGATGGAAAACACTGAAGCTTTCTTT
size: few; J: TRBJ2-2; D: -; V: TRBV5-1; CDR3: CASSFSAGVAGELFF; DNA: TGCGCCAGCAGCTTCTCGGCAGGAGTAGCCGGGGAGCTGTTTTTT
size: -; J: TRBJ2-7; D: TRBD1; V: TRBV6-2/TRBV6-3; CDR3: CASRHPGQGVYEQYF; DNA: TGTGCCAGCAGACACCCGGGACAGGGGGTCTACGAGCAGTACTTC
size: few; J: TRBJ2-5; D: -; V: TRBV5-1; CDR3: CASSLEYTRRDETQYF; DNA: TGCGCCAGCAGCTTGGAGTATACCCGCAGGGATGAGACCCAGTACTTC
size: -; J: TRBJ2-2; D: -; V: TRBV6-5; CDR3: CASSYSPPGNRAGELFF; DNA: TGTGCCAGCAGTTACAGTCCTCCGGGAAACAGGGCCGGGGAGCTGTTTTTT